Listed below are T cell receptor beta chains from one sample, sequenced in a study of vaccination effects on CD4 cells after COVID-19. Libraries were prepared by immunoSEQ multiplex PCR; TCRdb keeps only in-frame clonotypes and omits some of them. This table has about 28,000 clones, approximately 71% appearing once. Their target antigens are unknown. Sequences were derived from CD4+ T cells from PBMCs cultured with HCoV-NL63 spike peptides, sampled after COVID-19 vaccination. The receptors were sampled from a human donor who received a COVID-19 vaccine. Each CDR3 is given with its conserved first and last residue. D genes are given only for firm matches. Clone size is stated in some rows and not others, as once, few, many or a class when expanded.

cdr3_nt	cdr3_aa	v_call	j_call	clone_size	d_call
TGTGCCAGCTCATCATCGACAGAACAGGAAAAACTGTTTTTT	CASSSSTEQEKLFF	TRBV18	TRBJ1-4	.	.
TGTGCCAGTAGTATAGGGACGGAGTTCTATGGCTACACCTTC	CASSIGTEFYGYTF	TRBV19	TRBJ1-2	.	.
TGCGCCAGCAGCCTTCTAGACAGTCCCTACGAGCAGTACTTC	CASSLLDSPYEQYF	TRBV4-1	TRBJ2-7	few	.
TGTGCCAGCAGCTTAGGACCCACCACAGATACGCAGTATTTT	CASSLGPTTDTQYF	TRBV11-2	TRBJ2-3	.	.
TGTGCCAGCAGTTACAGGGGCTCTGGGGCCAACGTCCTGACTTTC	CASSYRGSGANVLTF	TRBV6-5	TRBJ2-6	.	.
TGCAGCGTTGAAGGACTAAACTACGAGCAGTACTTC	CSVEGLNYEQYF	TRBV29-1	TRBJ2-7	.	.
TGCGCCAGCAGTGAAAGCGGTGGGAATTCACCCCTCCACTTT	CASSESGGNSPLHF	TRBV10-1	TRBJ1-6	few	.
TGCGCCAGCAGCCAAGGGGAATGGCTAGCGGGGGCCCTCTCCTACGAGCAGTACTTC	CASSQGEWLAGALSYEQYF	TRBV4-1	TRBJ2-7	.	TRBD2
TGCGCCAGCAGAATTGGGTCCTTCTACGAGCAGTACTTC	CASRIGSFYEQYF	TRBV5-1	TRBJ2-7	.	.
TGCAGTGCTCCAATCTATGGCTACACCTTC	CSAPIYGYTF	TRBV20-1	TRBJ1-2	.	.
TGCGCCAGCAGCCAAGTTTCTGGGGGCCCTGGCAGAAGAAGCTATGGCTACACCTTC	CASSQVSGGPGRRSYGYTF	TRBV4-1	TRBJ1-2	.	.
TGTGCCAGTACCAAGGGGGTTAGCACAGATACGCAGTATTTT	CASTKGVSTDTQYF	TRBV19	TRBJ2-3	.	.
TGCGCCAGCAGCTTGGCCGGCAGCACTAGCACAGATACGCAGTATTTT	CASSLAGSTSTDTQYF	TRBV5-1	TRBJ2-3	.	.
TGTGCCAGCAGACGAGGGGGCAGTTCTTACTATGGCTACACCTTC	CASRRGGSSYYGYTF	TRBV11-2	TRBJ1-2	.	TRBD1
TGTGCCAGCAGCCACCAAACGGGACCAAACACCGGGGAGCTGTTTTTT	CASSHQTGPNTGELFF	TRBV3-1/TRBV3-2	TRBJ2-2	once	.
TGTGCCAGCAGCGTAGGAGCTAGCGGGGATCAAGAGACCCAGTACTTC	CASSVGASGDQETQYF	TRBV9	TRBJ2-5	.	TRBD2
TGTGCCAGCAGCCTGCGACAGGCTAGCACAGATACGCAGTATTTT	CASSLRQASTDTQYF	TRBV7-9	TRBJ2-3	.	.